The rows below give T cell receptor beta chains drawn from one sample of a study of cytomegalovirus exposure and HLA in healthy donors. Data came from immunoSEQ multiplex PCR; TCRdb stores just in-frame clones and leaves some out. The sample yields about 170,000 clones, roughly 70% seen once. The sequencing sample was made of PBMCs. All receptors come from a girl aged 10 to 17 in good health and CMV-seronegative. CDR3s include the opening cysteine and the closing phenylalanine or tryptophan. A D gene is named only where the DNA matches it firmly. Rows may omit the clone size; those that give it use once, few, many or a size class.

d_call | j_call | v_call | clone_size | cdr3_nt | cdr3_aa
TRBD1 | TRBJ1-2 | TRBV2 | . | TGTGCCAGCAGCCCTTATGACAGGGCTGACTATGGCTACACCTTC | CASSPYDRADYGYTF
. | TRBJ2-3 | TRBV29-1 | few | TGTGGGGGGTATAGGACAGATACGCAGTATTTT | CGGYRTDTQYF
. | TRBJ1-4 | TRBV2 | . | TGTGCCAGCAGGAGTACAACTAATGAAAAACTGTTTTTT | CASRSTTNEKLFF
. | TRBJ1-2 | TRBV5-8 | . | TGTGCCAGCAGCCGCCGTCGGGGGTTGGACTATGGCTACACCTTC | CASSRRRGLDYGYTF
. | TRBJ1-2 | TRBV25-1 | . | TGTGCCAGCAGTGAGCTTTCAGGGGATGGCTACACCTTC | CASSELSGDGYTF
TRBD2 | TRBJ2-3 | TRBV6-1 | . | TGTGCCAGCAGGCCTAGCGGGGGGACTTATCATACGCAGTATTTT | CASRPSGGTYHTQYF
. | TRBJ2-5 | TRBV18 | . | TGTGCCAGCTCACCCCCTCTAGAGACCCAGTACTTC | CASSPPLETQYF
TRBD2 | TRBJ2-1 | TRBV7-9 | . | TGTGCCAGCAGCCCGAAGGGACTAGCGGGCTACAATGAGCAGTTCTTC | CASSPKGLAGYNEQFF
. | TRBJ2-3 | TRBV6-5 | . | TGTGCCAGCAGTTACCGGGGAACAGATACGCAGTATTTT | CASSYRGTDTQYF
. | TRBJ1-6 | TRBV5-1 | . | TGCGCCAGCAGCTTGGTATCCCCTAATTCACCCCTCCACTTT | CASSLVSPNSPLHF
. | TRBJ1-1 | TRBV7-9 | . | TGTGCCAGCAGCTTATACGTGGGACAGAACACTGAAGCTTTCTTT | CASSLYVGQNTEAFF
. | TRBJ1-1 | TRBV4-1 | . | TGCGCCAGCAGCCAAGAGGGCGGGGGCCTGAACACTGAAGCTTTCTTT | CASSQEGGGLNTEAFF